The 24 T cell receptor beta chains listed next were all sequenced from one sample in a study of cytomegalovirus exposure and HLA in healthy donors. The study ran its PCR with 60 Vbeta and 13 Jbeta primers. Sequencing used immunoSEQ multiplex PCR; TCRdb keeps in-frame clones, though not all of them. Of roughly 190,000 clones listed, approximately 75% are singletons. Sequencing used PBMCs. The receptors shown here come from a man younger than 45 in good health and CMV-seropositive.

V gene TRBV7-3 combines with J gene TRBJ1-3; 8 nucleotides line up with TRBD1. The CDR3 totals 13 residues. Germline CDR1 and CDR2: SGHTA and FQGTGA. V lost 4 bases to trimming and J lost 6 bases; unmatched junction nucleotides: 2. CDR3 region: CASSSDRANTIYF. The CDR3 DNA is TGTGCCAGCAGCTCGGACAGGGCAAACACCATATATTTT. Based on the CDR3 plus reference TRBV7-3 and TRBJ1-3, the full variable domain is GAGVSQTPSNKVTEKGKYVELRCDPISGHTALYWYRQSLGQGPEFLIYFQGTGAADDSGLPNDRFFAVRPEGSVSTLKIQRTERGDSAVYLCASSSDRANTIYFGEGSWLTVV.

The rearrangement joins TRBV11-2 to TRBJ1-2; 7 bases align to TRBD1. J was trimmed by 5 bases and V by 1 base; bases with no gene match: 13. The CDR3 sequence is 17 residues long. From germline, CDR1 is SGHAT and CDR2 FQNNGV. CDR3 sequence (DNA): TGTGCCAGCAGCTTAGCTGACAGGGATCCCAGTGGATATGGCTACACCTTC. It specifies CASSLADRDPSGYGYTF.

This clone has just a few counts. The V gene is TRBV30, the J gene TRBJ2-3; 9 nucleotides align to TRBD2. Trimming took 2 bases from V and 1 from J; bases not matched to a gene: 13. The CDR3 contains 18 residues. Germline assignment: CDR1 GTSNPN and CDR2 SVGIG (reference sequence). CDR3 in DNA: TGTGCCTGGAGTAAACCCGCCGGGACTAGCTATGGCACAGATACGCAGTATTTT. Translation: CAWSKPAGTSYGTDTQYF.

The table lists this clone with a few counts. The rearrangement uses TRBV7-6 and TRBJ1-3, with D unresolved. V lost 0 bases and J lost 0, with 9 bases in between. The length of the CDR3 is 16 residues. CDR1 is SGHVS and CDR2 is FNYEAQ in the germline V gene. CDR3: CASSLATGSSGNTIYF. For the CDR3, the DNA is TGTGCCAGCAGCTTAGCGACCGGGAGCTCTGGAAACACCATATATTTT. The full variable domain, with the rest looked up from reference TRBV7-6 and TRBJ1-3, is GAGVSQSPRYKVTKRGQDVALRCDPISGHVSLYWYRQALGQGPEFLTYFNYEAQQDKSGLPNDRFSAERPEGSISTLTIQRTEQRDSAMYRCASSLATGSSGNTIYFGEGSWLTVV.

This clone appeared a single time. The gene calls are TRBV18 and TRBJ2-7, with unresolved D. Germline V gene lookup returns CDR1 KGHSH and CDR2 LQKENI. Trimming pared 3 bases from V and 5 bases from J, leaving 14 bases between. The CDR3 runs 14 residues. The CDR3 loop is CASSPFDTGNEQYF. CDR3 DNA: TGTGCCAGCTCACCCTTCGATACGGGTAACGAGCAGTACTTC.

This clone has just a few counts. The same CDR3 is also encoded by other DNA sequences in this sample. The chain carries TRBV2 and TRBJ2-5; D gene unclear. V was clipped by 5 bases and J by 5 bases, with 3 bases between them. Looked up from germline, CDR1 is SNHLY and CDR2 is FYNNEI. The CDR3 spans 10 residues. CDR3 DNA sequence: TGTGCCAGCAGTCTGGAGACCCAGTACTTC. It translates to CASSLETQYF.

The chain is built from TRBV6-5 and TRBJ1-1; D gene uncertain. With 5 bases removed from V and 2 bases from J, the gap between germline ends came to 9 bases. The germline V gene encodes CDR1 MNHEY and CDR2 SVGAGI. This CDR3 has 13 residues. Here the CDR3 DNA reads TGTGCCAGCAGTGAAGCCGGTAACACTGAAGCTTTCTTT. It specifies CASSEAGNTEAFF.

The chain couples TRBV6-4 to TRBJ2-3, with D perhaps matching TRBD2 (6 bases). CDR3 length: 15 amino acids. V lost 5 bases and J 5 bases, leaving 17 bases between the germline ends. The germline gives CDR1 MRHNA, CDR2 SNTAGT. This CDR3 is CASSPARRRGDTQYF. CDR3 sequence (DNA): TGTGCCAGCAGTCCAGCGAGGAGGAGGGGAGATACGCAGTATTTT.

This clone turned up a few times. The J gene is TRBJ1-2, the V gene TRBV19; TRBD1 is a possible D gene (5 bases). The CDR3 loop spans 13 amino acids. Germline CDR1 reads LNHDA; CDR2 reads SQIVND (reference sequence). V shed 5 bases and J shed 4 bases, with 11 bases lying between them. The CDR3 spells CASSGTSIYGYTF. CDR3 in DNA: TGTGCCAGTAGTGGGACTTCGATCTATGGCTACACCTTC.

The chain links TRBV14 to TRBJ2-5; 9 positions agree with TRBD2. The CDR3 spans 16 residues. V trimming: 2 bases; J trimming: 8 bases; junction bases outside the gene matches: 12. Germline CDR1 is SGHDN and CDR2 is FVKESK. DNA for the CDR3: TGTGCCAGCAGCCAACTTCGCGGGAGGGCCCAAGGAACCCAGTACTTC. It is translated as CASSQLRGRAQGTQYF.

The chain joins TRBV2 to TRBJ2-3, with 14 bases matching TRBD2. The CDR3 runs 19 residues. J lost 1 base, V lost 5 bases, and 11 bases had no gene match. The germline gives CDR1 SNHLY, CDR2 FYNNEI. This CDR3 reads CASSLTSGGARLGTDTQYF. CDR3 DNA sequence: TGTGCCAGCAGTTTGACTAGCGGGGGGGCCCGTCTCGGCACAGATACGCAGTATTTT.

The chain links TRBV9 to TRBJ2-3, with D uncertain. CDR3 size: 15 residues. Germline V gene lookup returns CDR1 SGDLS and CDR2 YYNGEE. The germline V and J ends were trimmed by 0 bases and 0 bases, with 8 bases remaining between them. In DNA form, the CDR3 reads TGTGCCAGCAGCGTAGGCGGTGCTAGCACAGATACGCAGTATTTT. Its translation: CASSVGGASTDTQYF.

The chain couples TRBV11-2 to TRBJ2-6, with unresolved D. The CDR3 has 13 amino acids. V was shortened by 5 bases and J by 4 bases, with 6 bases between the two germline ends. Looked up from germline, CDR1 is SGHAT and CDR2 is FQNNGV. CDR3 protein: CASSPSGANVLTF. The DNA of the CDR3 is TGTGCCAGCAGCCCCTCCGGGGCCAACGTCCTGACTTTC.

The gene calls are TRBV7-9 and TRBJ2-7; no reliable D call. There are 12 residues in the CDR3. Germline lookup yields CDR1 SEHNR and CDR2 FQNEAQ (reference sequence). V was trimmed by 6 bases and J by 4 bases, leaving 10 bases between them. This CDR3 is CASSAPGYEQYF. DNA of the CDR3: TGTGCCAGCAGTGCTCCCGGGTACGAGCAGTACTTC.

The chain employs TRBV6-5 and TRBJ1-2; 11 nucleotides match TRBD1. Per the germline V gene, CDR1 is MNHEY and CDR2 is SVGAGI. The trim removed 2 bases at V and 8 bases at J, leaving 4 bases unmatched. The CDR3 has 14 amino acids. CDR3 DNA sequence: TGTGCCAGCAGTTACCAGGGACAGGGGGTCGGCTACACCTTC. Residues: CASSYQGQGVGYTF.

CDR3 sequence: CAITPGQGALTDTQYF. CDR3 nucleotides: TGTGCCATCACTCCGGGACAGGGGGCGCTTACAGATACGCAGTATTTT. V usage is TRBV10-3 and J usage is TRBJ2-3, with 12 positions matching TRBD1. Trimming cost V 7 bases and J 3 bases; bases outside gene matches: 8. Germline V gene data show CDR1 as ENHRY and CDR2 as SYGVKD. This CDR3 region has 16 residues.

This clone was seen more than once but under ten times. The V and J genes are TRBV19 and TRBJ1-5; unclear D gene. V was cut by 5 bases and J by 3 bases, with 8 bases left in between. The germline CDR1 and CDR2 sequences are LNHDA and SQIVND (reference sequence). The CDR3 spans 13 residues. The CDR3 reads CASSAQLNQPQHF. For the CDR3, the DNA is TGTGCCAGTAGTGCACAGCTCAATCAGCCCCAGCATTTT.

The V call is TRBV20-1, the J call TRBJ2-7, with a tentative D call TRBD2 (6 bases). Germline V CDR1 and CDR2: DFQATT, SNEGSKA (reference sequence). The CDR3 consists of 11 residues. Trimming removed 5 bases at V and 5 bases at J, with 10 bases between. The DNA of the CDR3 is TGCAGTGCTGGGGGGATAGACGAGCAGTACTTC. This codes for CSAGGIDEQYF.

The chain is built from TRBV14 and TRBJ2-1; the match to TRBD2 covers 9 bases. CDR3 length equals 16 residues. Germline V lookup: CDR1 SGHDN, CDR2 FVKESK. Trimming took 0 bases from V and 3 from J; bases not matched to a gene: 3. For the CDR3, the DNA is TGTGCCAGCAGCCAAGAATTAGCGGGAGTCTACAATGAGCAGTTCTTC. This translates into CASSQELAGVYNEQFF. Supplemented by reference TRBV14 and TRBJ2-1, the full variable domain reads EAGVTQFPSHSVIEKGQTVTLRCDPISGHDNLYWYRRVMGKEIKFLLHFVKESKQDESGMPNNRFLAERTGGTYSTLKVQPAELEDSGVYFCASSQELAGVYNEQFFGPGTRLTVL.

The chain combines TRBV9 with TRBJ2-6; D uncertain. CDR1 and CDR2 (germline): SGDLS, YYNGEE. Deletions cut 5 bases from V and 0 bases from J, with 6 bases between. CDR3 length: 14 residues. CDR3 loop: CASSRSSGANVLTF. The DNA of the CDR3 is TGTGCCAGCAGTCGTAGCTCTGGGGCCAACGTCCTGACTTTC.

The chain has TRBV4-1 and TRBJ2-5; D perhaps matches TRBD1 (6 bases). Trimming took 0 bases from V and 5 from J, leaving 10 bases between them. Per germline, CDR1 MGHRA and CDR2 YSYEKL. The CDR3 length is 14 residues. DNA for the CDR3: TGCGCCAGCAGCCAAGATCCAAGGGGGGAGACCCAGTACTTC. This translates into CASSQDPRGETQYF.

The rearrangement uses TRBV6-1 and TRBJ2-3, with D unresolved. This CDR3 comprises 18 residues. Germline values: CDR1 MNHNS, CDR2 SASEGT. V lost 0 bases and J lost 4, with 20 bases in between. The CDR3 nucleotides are TGTGCCAGCAGTGAAGCGCGAAGAAACCGATCGCCTCCAGATACGCAGTATTTT. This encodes CASSEARRNRSPPDTQYF.

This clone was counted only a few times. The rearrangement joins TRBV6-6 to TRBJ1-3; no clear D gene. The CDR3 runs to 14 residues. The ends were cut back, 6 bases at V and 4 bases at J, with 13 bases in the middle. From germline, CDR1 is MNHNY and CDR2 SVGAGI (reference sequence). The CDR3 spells CASSPRSAGNTIYF. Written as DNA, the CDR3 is TGTGCCAGCAGCCCTAGATCCGCCGGAAACACCATATATTTT.

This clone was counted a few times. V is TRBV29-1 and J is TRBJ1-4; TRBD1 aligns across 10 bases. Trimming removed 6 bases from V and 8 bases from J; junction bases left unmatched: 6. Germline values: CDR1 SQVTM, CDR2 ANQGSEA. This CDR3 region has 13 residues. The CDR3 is CSVAGTGEEKLFF. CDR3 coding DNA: TGCAGCGTCGCCGGGACAGGGGAGGAAAAACTGTTTTTT.